These 24 T cell receptor beta chains were all obtained from the same sample, sequenced in a study of T cell clonality in common variable immunodeficiency. Whole-study results and caveats: Common variable immunodeficiency TCR beta sequences reportedly had fewer deletions and N-nucleotide insertions.

TCRdb's table, derived via immunoSEQ multiplex PCR, lists solely in-frame clones and lacks some. This sample comprises 25,000 to 30,000 clones, none seen once only. No antigen has been identified for these receptors. The sequencing input was peripheral blood mononuclear cells. The source is a human donor with common variable immunodeficiency.

This clone was observed at least ten times. Read sequence stops 3 residues before the CDR3 end, and the germline J gene provides the missing end. The rearrangement joins TRBV7-2 to TRBJ1-6; D is uncertain. The CDR3 spans 13 residues. Germline assignment: CDR1 SGHTA and CDR2 FQGNSA. Trimming took 5 bases from V and 7 from J, leaving 9 bases between them. CDR3 DNA (partial): TGTGCCAGCAGCACCTACTCAAATTCACCC. It encodes CASSTYSNSP. The CDR3 reads in full as CASSTYSNSPLHF. Full variable domain (rest looked up from reference TRBV7-2 and TRBJ1-6): GAGVSQSPSNKVTEKGKDVELRCDPISGHTALYWYRQSLGQGLEFLIYFQGNSAPDKSGLPSDRFSAERTGGSVSTLTIQRTQQEDSAVYLCASSTYSNSPLHFGNGTRLTVT.

This clone has ten or more counts. Read sequence stops 3 residues before the CDR3 end, and the germline J gene provides the missing end. The V gene is TRBV18, the J gene TRBJ2-7; 11 bases fit TRBD1. The germline CDR1 and CDR2 sequences are KGHSH and LQKENI. This CDR3 is 15 amino acids long. V lost 4 bases, J lost 1 base, and 3 bases stayed unmatched. The part of the CDR3 DNA that was read is TGTGCCAGCTCACTCGGGACAGGGGGTTCCTACGAG. It specifies CASSLGTGGSYE. In full, the CDR3 reads CASSLGTGGSYEQYF.

In this sample, this clone turned up many times. The read gets to within 3 residues of the CDR3 end, and the germline J gene fills in the rest. J is TRBJ1-1 and V is TRBV5-8, with 9 nucleotides matching TRBD1. This CDR3 spans 15 amino acids. In germline, CDR1 is SGHTS, CDR2 YDEGEE. V lost 2 bases and J lost 0; bases outside the gene matches: 2. The CDR3 bases that were read are TGTGCCAGCAGCTTAGGGACAGGGCTGAACACTGAA. It encodes CASSLGTGLNTE. In full, the CDR3 is CASSLGTGLNTEAFF. The full variable domain, with the rest looked up from reference TRBV5-8 and TRBJ1-1, is EAGVTQSPTHLIKTRGQQATLRCSPISGHTSVYWYQQALGLGLQFLLWYDEGEERNRGNFPPRFSGRQFPNYSSELNVNALELEDSALYLCASSLGTGLNTEAFFGQGTRLTVV.

The sample holds many counts of this clone. The read is 3 residues too short to cover the CDR3 end, so that end is filled in from the germline J gene. The chain has TRBV5-1 and TRBJ2-7, with 7 bases aligning to TRBD2. The CDR3 runs to 16 residues. The germline V gene has CDR1 SGHRS and CDR2 YFSETQ. The ends lost 4 bases at V and 0 bases at J; junction bases unmatched: 10. CDR3 residues: CASSDLSGLSSYEQYF. CDR3 bases read: TGCGCCAGCAGCGACCTTAGCGGGTTGAGCTCCTACGAG.

This clone was observed many times. The read terminates 3 residues before the CDR3 end, so the remaining end is supplied by the germline J gene. The J gene is TRBJ2-2, the V gene TRBV5-8; no firm D call. The V end lost 2 bases, the J end lost 6 bases, and 11 bases lay between the germline ends. The germline CDR1 and CDR2 sequences are SGHTS and YDEGEE. The CDR3 is 14 residues long. The CDR3 spells CASSFPDSPGELFF. The sequenced part of the CDR3 DNA is TGTGCCAGCAGCTTTCCGGATAGCCCCGGGGAG.

This clone was observed many times. The CDR3 end is not reached by the read, which stops 3 residues before it; the germline J gene fills it in. The V and J genes are TRBV18 and TRBJ2-5, with D possibly TRBD2 on 6 matching bases. Germline V gene sequence: CDR1 KGHSH, CDR2 LQKENI. The germline V and J ends were trimmed by 6 bases and 2 bases, with 10 bases remaining between them. The CDR3 is 13 amino acids. The CDR3 bases that were read are TGTGCCAGCTCCAGGGACTTACAAGAGACC. Translation gives CASSRDLQET. The full-length CDR3 reads as CASSRDLQETQYF.

The sample holds many counts of this clone. The CDR3 end lies 3 residues beyond the end of the read and is filled in from the germline J gene. The chain links TRBV20-1 to TRBJ1-5, with D possibly matching TRBD1 (6 bases). Between the trimmed V and J ends, which lost 1 base and 4 bases, there was a span of 8 bases. The CDR3 is 13 amino acids. CDR1 is DFQATT and CDR2 is SNEGSKA in the germline V gene (reference sequence). CDR3 DNA, as far as it was read: TGCAGTGCTAGAGTAGGGGGAAATCAGCCC. Translated, it gives CSARVGGNQP. Given in full, the CDR3 is CSARVGGNQPQHF.

This clone occurred many times. The CDR3 end falls 3 residues outside the read, so it is completed with the germline J gene. The J gene is TRBJ2-7, the V gene TRBV7-8; D unclear. The ends were cut back, 1 base at V and 1 base at J, with 5 bases in the middle. Germline loops: CDR1 SGHVS, CDR2 FQNEAQ. The CDR3 extends over 13 amino acids. The CDR3 here is CASSLVQSYEQYF. Incomplete CDR3 DNA: TGTGCCAGCAGCTTAGTACAGTCCTACGAG.

This clone was counted many times. The read gets to within 3 residues of the CDR3 end, and the germline J gene fills in the rest. The rearrangement uses TRBV5-5 and TRBJ2-7; D call uncertain. CDR1 SGHKS and CDR2 YYEKEE come from the germline V gene (reference sequence). CDR3 size: 15 residues. The V gene lost 5 bases and the J gene lost 0 bases, with 15 bases spanning the gap. The DNA read from the CDR3 is TGTGCCAGCAGTCTCTTCGGCGGAAGCTCCTACGAG. It translates to CASSLFGGSSYE. The entire CDR3 protein is CASSLFGGSSYEQYF.

In the case of this clone: The CDR3 is cut off 3 residues early in the read; its end comes from the germline J gene. This chain joins TRBV20-1 and TRBJ2-5; TRBD2 matches at 11 bases. The CDR3 is 15 residues long. From germline, CDR1 is DFQATT and CDR2 SNEGSKA (reference sequence). The J segment lost 5 bases and the V segment lost 6 bases, leaving 11 bases of the junction unmatched. Here the CDR3 reads CSAQPLTSGVETQYF. The part of the CDR3 DNA that was read is TGCAGTGCCCAACCCCTGACTAGCGGGGTGGAGACC.

This clone has a count of ten or more. The CDR3 end is not reached by the read, which stops 3 residues before it; the germline J gene fills it in. This sequence joins TRBV5-4 and TRBJ1-1, with TRBD1 as a possible D gene (5 bases). Germline lookup yields CDR1 SGHNT and CDR2 YYREEE (reference sequence). V lost 1 base, J lost 4 bases, and 17 bases lay in between. The CDR3 extends over 16 amino acids. The CDR3 sequence: CASSLKSGPRGTEAFF. CDR3 DNA (partial): TGTGCCAGCAGCTTGAAGTCAGGGCCAAGGGGCACTGAA.

This clone was seen only a few times. Read data end 3 residues before the CDR3 end; the end is taken from the germline J gene. The rearrangement links TRBV20-1 to TRBJ2-3, with 10 bases that match TRBD2. The CDR3 runs 15 residues. V shed 3 bases and J 1 base; nucleotides not matched to a gene: 4. Germline assignment: CDR1 DFQATT and CDR2 SNEGSKA (reference sequence). The sequenced part of the CDR3 DNA is TGCAGTGCTAGTCGGCTAGCGGGGGGCACAGATACG. This codes for CSASRLAGGTDT. The full-length CDR3 reads as CSASRLAGGTDTQYF.

In its sample, this clone was seen many times. The read comes to an end 3 residues before the CDR3 does, leaving the germline J gene to fill in the end. The V and J genes are TRBV6-1 and TRBJ2-1; D uncertain. Trimming took off 1 base at V and 0 bases at J, with 19 bases between the two ends. This CDR3 comprises 19 residues. Germline CDR1 MNHNS, CDR2 SASEGT. Partial CDR3 DNA: TGTGCCAGCAGTGAAGATTTGGCATTGGGCCTCGGCTCCTACAATGAG. It specifies CASSEDLALGLGSYNE. The full CDR3 is CASSEDLALGLGSYNEQFF.

For this clone: Read data end 3 residues before the CDR3 end; the end is taken from the germline J gene. The chain joins TRBV7-9 to TRBJ1-2; TRBD1 is a possible D gene (6 bases). The CDR3 sequence is 13 residues long. Germline V lookup: CDR1 SEHNR, CDR2 FQNEAQ (reference sequence). Trimming pared 5 bases from V and 4 bases from J, leaving 11 bases between. Here the CDR3 reads CASSLQGVYGYTF. The covered CDR3 bases are TGTGCCAGCAGCCTACAGGGAGTCTATGGC.

This clone was observed many times. Read coverage stops 3 residues before the CDR3 terminus; the germline J gene supplies the remainder. The V call is TRBV5-5, the J call TRBJ2-5; D may be TRBD1 (5 bases). The CDR3 runs to 15 residues. V was cut by 2 bases and J by 2 bases, with 13 bases left in between. CDR1 and CDR2 (germline): SGHKS, YYEKEE (reference sequence). The CDR3 loop is CASSFLTTAQETQYF. Partial CDR3 DNA: TGTGCCAGCAGCTTCCTTACGACAGCACAAGAGACC.

This clone was seen ten or more times. Coverage ceases 3 residues before the CDR3 finishes, and the germline J gene fills in the end. This chain joins TRBV20-1 and TRBJ2-2, with 12 bases that match TRBD2. J was trimmed by 4 bases and V by 5 bases; bases with no gene match: 5. Germline-derived CDR1 and CDR2 are DFQATT and SNEGSKA (reference sequence). This CDR3 has 15 residues. CDR3 in amino acids: CSARLAGALTGELFF. The CDR3 bases that were read are TGCAGTGCTCGACTAGCGGGGGCACTCACCGGGGAG.

On this clone: The read terminates 3 residues before the CDR3 end, so the remaining end is supplied by the germline J gene. This chain joins TRBV11-1 and TRBJ2-7; D is possibly TRBD1 (6 bases). Germline CDR1 is SGHAT and CDR2 is FQDESV (reference sequence). This CDR3 has 14 residues. The V and J ends lost 4 bases and 4 bases respectively, with 14 bases between them. The part of the CDR3 DNA that was read is TGTGCCAGCAGCTCTATACAGGGTGGGTACGAG. Protein product: CASSSIQGGYE. The entire CDR3 protein reads CASSSIQGGYEQYF.

The sample holds a few counts of this clone. The read halts 3 residues ahead of the CDR3 end, with the missing end drawn from the germline J gene. The genes are TRBV2 and TRBJ1-2, with D tentatively TRBD1 (5 bases). Germline CDR1 is SNHLY and CDR2 is FYNNEI. This CDR3 is built from 13 residues. The V gene lost 6 bases and the J gene lost 6 bases, with 14 bases spanning the gap. The CDR3 loop is CASRYQGVDGYTF. The sequenced CDR3 bases are TGTGCCAGCAGGTACCAGGGAGTTGATGGC.

In regard to this clone: The CDR3 end falls 3 residues outside the read, so it is completed with the germline J gene. The rearrangement joins TRBV6-1 to TRBJ1-4; 7 positions agree with TRBD1. Germline lookup yields CDR1 MNHNS and CDR2 SASEGT. After removal of 4 bases from V and 7 bases from J, the junction contained 9 bases not matched to a gene. CDR3 length equals 15 residues. The CDR3 region is CASSAEGARGEKLFF. CDR3 DNA, as far as it was read: TGTGCCAGCAGTGCCGAGGGGGCTCGGGGTGAAAAA.

Worth noting for this clone: The CDR3 end falls 3 residues outside the read, so it is completed with the germline J gene. The V gene is TRBV20-1, the J gene TRBJ2-7; 10 nucleotides agree with TRBD2. V lost 8 bases to trimming and J lost 5 bases; unmatched junction nucleotides: 9. CDR1 is DFQATT and CDR2 is SNEGSKA in the germline V gene (reference sequence). The CDR3 extends over 13 amino acids. CDR3 in amino acids: CSTRAGGVDEQYF. CDR3 DNA, as far as it was read: TGCAGTACCCGAGCGGGAGGGGTCGACGAG.

This clone was seen ten or more times. Read coverage stops 3 residues before the CDR3 terminus; the germline J gene supplies the remainder. V gene TRBV29-1 combines with J gene TRBJ2-1; 11 bases are shared with TRBD2. Germline values: CDR1 SQVTM, CDR2 ANQGSEA. The junction had 3 bases not matched to a gene; V was cut back by 8 bases and J by 0 bases. The CDR3 extends over 14 amino acids. The CDR3 loop is CSKTSGSSYNEQFF. CDR3 DNA, as far as it was read: TGCAGCAAAACTAGCGGGAGCTCCTACAATGAG.

This clone was observed many times. Coverage ceases 3 residues before the CDR3 finishes, and the germline J gene fills in the end. Other nucleotide sequences from this sample produce the same CDR3. The rearrangement joins TRBV20-1 to TRBJ2-7, with TRBD1 matching 9 bases. Looked up from germline, CDR1 is DFQATT and CDR2 is SNEGSKA (reference sequence). The CDR3 extends over 12 amino acids. Trimming removed 5 bases from V and 4 bases from J; junction bases left unmatched: 3. CDR3 DNA (partial): TGCAGTGCTCGGACAGGGGCATACGAG. Translation gives CSARTGAYE. The whole CDR3 sequence is CSARTGAYEQYF.

The sample holds a few counts of this clone. One end of the junction does not line up with germline, which may come from a read error. The DNA ends 3 residues before the CDR3 does, and the rest of the CDR3 is filled in from the germline J gene. The genes are TRBV10-1 and TRBJ2-5; no reliable D call. The CDR3 is made up of 14 amino acids. The germline gives CDR1 WNHNN, CDR2 SYGVQD (reference sequence). The CDR3 region is CAGSERPNQETQYF. Partial CDR3 DNA: TGCGCCGGCAGTGAGAGGCCGAACCAAGAGACC.

This clone was found many times. From the germline J gene comes the end of the CDR3, since the read stops 3 residues before it. This chain links TRBV7-9 with TRBJ2-7; perhaps TRBD2 as D (5 bases). The CDR3 spans 14 residues. The V gene lost 1 base and the J gene lost 5 bases, with 12 bases spanning the gap. Per germline, CDR1 SEHNR and CDR2 FQNEAQ (reference sequence). CDR3 sequence: CASSLEPMRDEQYF. The sequenced CDR3 bases are TGTGCCAGCAGCTTAGAGCCCATGAGGGACGAG.